This T cell receptor beta chain was retrieved from a study of shared clonotypes between healthy human individuals. Notes on the study in general: Larger estimated richness was generally recorded for naive subsets relative to memory subsets.

CDR3 length: 14 amino acids. V gave up 3 bases and J gave up 1 base, with 9 bases separating them. CDR1 is KGHSH and CDR2 is LQKENI in the germline V gene. About this clone itself: Antigen: not known. Different DNA sequences within this sample yield the same CDR3.

Deep was the level used in running the assay. Sorted-subset replicate PCR reactions were performed with about 200 ng DNA, corresponding to roughly 29,000 T cell genomes. Repertoires were generated with immunoSEQ multiplex PCR, while TCRdb's copy carries only in-frame clones and drops some. The repertoire holds approximately 2.1 million clones, over 85% seen once, with 0.35% to 0.45% in the top ten. The sample consisted of naive CD4+ T cells from PBMCs. Subset described: CD45RA+ positively selected. The receptor's source is a man younger than 35 in good health. Some clones in this sample may be carry-over from other donors' samples. The V and J genes are TRBV18 and TRBJ1-2, with D unclear. The CDR3 is CASSPGRINYGYTF. DNA of the CDR3: TGTGCCAGCTCACCGGGCCGAATTAACTATGGCTACACCTTC.